This entry lists 14 T cell receptor beta chains sequenced from one sample in a study of blood T cell repertoires in COVID-19. The method was immunoSEQ multiplex PCR; TCRdb's version includes in-frame clones alone and lacks a portion of them. The sample shows about 260,000 clones, about nine tenths of them seen only once. The sequenced sample consisted of peripheral blood. These receptors were collected from a man aged 40-49 years who had recovered from COVID-19.

The CDR3 spells CASSLGQGTYGNTIYF. Here the CDR3 DNA reads TGCGCCAGCAGCTTGGGACAGGGGACCTATGGAAACACCATATATTTT. The gene calls are TRBV5-1 and TRBJ1-3; 8 bases map to TRBD1. J lost 3 bases, V lost 0 bases, and 5 bases had no gene match. CDR1 and CDR2 (germline): SGHRS, YFSETQ. This CDR3 spans 16 amino acids.

This rearrangement joins TRBV7-7 to TRBJ2-6; no definite D call. This CDR3 has 15 amino acids. Germline CDR1 SSHAT, CDR2 FNYEAQ (reference sequence). V was cut by 5 bases and J by 0 bases, with 8 bases left in between. The CDR3 loop is CASSPGGSGANVLTF. CDR3 bases: TGTGCCAGCAGCCCGGGTGGCTCTGGGGCCAACGTCCTGACTTTC.

This chain connects TRBV19 to TRBJ1-5; 9 bases match TRBD1. Trimming removed 6 bases from V and 4 bases from J; junction bases left unmatched: 10. The germline V gene has CDR1 LNHDA and CDR2 SQIVND (reference sequence). The CDR3 contains 16 residues. In DNA, the CDR3 is TGTGCCAGTAGAGTCTTTGAGGGACAGGGAAATCAGCCCCAGCATTTT. It is translated as CASRVFEGQGNQPQHF. Supplemented by reference TRBV19 and TRBJ1-5, the full variable domain reads DGGITQSPKYLFRKEGQNVTLSCEQNLNHDAMYWYRQDPGQGLRLIYYSQIVNDFQKGDIAEGYSVSREKKESFPLTVTSAQKNPTAFYLCASRVFEGQGNQPQHFGDGTRLSIL.

The chain couples TRBV7-9 to TRBJ1-4; possibly TRBD1 for D (6 bases). V was trimmed by 4 bases and J by 6 bases, leaving 18 bases between them. This CDR3 is 16 amino acids long. Germline V CDR1 and CDR2: SEHNR, FQNEAQ (reference sequence). The CDR3, as DNA: TGTGCCAGCAGCTCCAGGGGTGCGGCAGGGGATGAAAAACTGTTTTTT. This encodes CASSSRGAAGDEKLFF.

This clone was recorded a few times. The CDR3 region is CASSPRPGGADYGYTF. For the CDR3, the DNA is TGTGCCAGCAGCCCACGTCCGGGGGGGGCAGACTATGGCTACACCTTC. The J gene is TRBJ1-2, the V gene TRBV9, with a tentative D call TRBD1 (6 bases). Trimming cost V 4 bases and J 3 bases, with 19 bases left between them. This CDR3 comprises 16 residues. From germline, CDR1 is SGDLS and CDR2 YYNGEE.

The chain combines TRBV6-2 or TRBV6-3 with TRBJ1-6; D remains unclear. Germline loops: CDR1 MNHEY, CDR2 SVGEGT. Trimming took off 2 bases at V and 0 bases at J, with 14 bases between the two ends. The CDR3 extends over 18 amino acids. The CDR3 sequence: CASSYPTDGSSYNSPLHF. The CDR3 bases are TGTGCCAGCAGTTACCCGACGGACGGGAGCTCCTATAATTCACCCCTCCACTTT.

The chain recombines TRBV6-6 with TRBJ2-5; no clear D gene. Trimming cost V 4 bases and J 4 bases, with 4 bases left between them. CDR1 MNHNY and CDR2 SVGAGI come from the germline V gene (reference sequence). The CDR3 has 11 residues. DNA of the CDR3: TGTGCCAGCAGTTCCCGAGAGACCCAGTACTTC. It yields the protein CASSSRETQYF.

The rearrangement joins TRBV4-3 to TRBJ2-6; D unclear. This CDR3 has 15 residues. The V gene lost 4 bases and the J gene lost 2 bases, with 9 bases spanning the gap. Germline V gene sequence: CDR1 LGHNA, CDR2 YSLEER. The chain's CDR3 is CASSPRIAGANVLTF. The CDR3, as DNA: TGCGCCAGCAGCCCTCGAATAGCTGGGGCCAACGTCCTGACTTTC.

The chain uses TRBV6-2 or TRBV6-3 and TRBJ2-7; D might be TRBD2 (6 bases). CDR3 length equals 15 residues. The germline gives CDR1 MNHEY, CDR2 SVGEGT. V was cut by 5 bases and J by 3 bases, with 17 bases left in between. The CDR3 nucleotides are TGTGCCAGCAGTCCCTTGGGCGGGGTAAACTACGAGCAGTACTTC. Encoded protein: CASSPLGGVNYEQYF.

The chain uses TRBV25-1 and TRBJ1-6, with D possibly being TRBD1 (6 bases). Germline V gives CDR1 MGHDK, CDR2 SYGVNS. The CDR3 spans 15 residues. The V end lost 10 bases, the J end lost 6 bases, and 19 bases lay between the germline ends. CDR3: CATMGDRNPNSPLHF. CDR3 nucleotide sequence: TGTGCCACCATGGGAGACAGGAACCCTAATTCACCCCTCCACTTT.

This clone is a singleton in its sample. The chain is built from TRBV29-1 and TRBJ1-2, with a weak D call TRBD1 (6 bases). The CDR3 spans 16 residues. Per germline, CDR1 SQVTM and CDR2 ANQGSEA. V was pared by 1 base and J by 2 bases, with 17 bases between. The CDR3 reads CSVEAARWDTNYGYTF. CDR3 coding DNA: TGCAGCGTTGAAGCGGCTAGGTGGGACACCAACTATGGCTACACCTTC.

The chain combines TRBV10-3 with TRBJ1-1; no definite D call. CDR1 and CDR2 (germline): ENHRY, SYGVKD. This CDR3 has 13 amino acids. V was clipped by 7 bases and J by 1 base, with 10 bases between them. CDR3 DNA sequence: TGTGCCATCACCAAGACTCCGAACACTGAAGCTTTCTTT. It codes for CAITKTPNTEAFF.

The rearrangement links TRBV7-2 to TRBJ2-7, with TRBD2 matching 8 bases. This CDR3 spans 15 amino acids. J gave up 1 base and V 2 bases, and 4 bases lay outside the gene matches. Germline V gene data show CDR1 as SGHTA and CDR2 as FQGNSA. CDR3 residues: CASSLNSGISYEQYF. CDR3 coding DNA: TGTGCCAGCAGCTTAAATAGCGGGATTTCCTACGAGCAGTACTTC.

The chain recombines TRBV5-4 with TRBJ1-1; D is unclear. V lost 0 bases, J lost 4 bases, and 7 bases lay in between. Germline CDR1 SGHNT, CDR2 YYREEE (reference sequence). The CDR3 contains 13 residues. CDR3 region: CASSLEQSTEAFF. For the CDR3, the DNA is TGTGCCAGCAGCTTGGAACAGTCCACTGAAGCTTTCTTT. The whole variable domain, filled in from reference TRBV5-4 and TRBJ1-1, reads ETGVTQSPTHLIKTRGQQVTLRCSSQSGHNTVSWYQQALGQGPQFIFQYYREEENGRGNFPPRFSGLQFPNYSSELNVNALELDDSALYLCASSLEQSTEAFFGQGTRLTVV.